These 2 T cell receptor beta chains originate from one sample sequenced in a study of cytomegalovirus exposure and HLA in healthy donors. The PCR used 60 Vbeta and 13 Jbeta primers. The table came from immunoSEQ multiplex PCR; TCRdb's copy has only in-frame clones and leaves some out. The profile shows about 120,000 clones, about 80% of them singletons. The sample was PBMCs. Receptors originate from a woman aged 40 to 50 in good health and CMV-seropositive.

The rearrangement uses TRBV7-9 and TRBJ2-5; D possibly corresponds to TRBD2 (5 bases). Judging by the DNA end, TRBJ2-7 fits better; the J call may be wrong. This CDR3 is built from 13 residues. The germline V gene encodes CDR1 SEHNR and CDR2 FQNEAQ (reference sequence). The CDR3 coding sequence is TGTGCCAGCAGCCGGGCCCCGGGGTACGAGCAGTACTTC. Translation gives CASSRAPGYEQYF.

This chain connects TRBV30 to TRBJ2-1, with 9 nucleotides matching TRBD2. Germline V gene sequence: CDR1 GTSNPN, CDR2 SVGIG (reference sequence). This CDR3 is 14 amino acids long. V lost 1 base, J lost 10 bases, and 8 bases stayed unmatched. The CDR3, as DNA: TGTGCCTGGAGTGGAGTAGCGGGAGTTTCCGAGCAGTTCTTC. Amino acid sequence: CAWSGVAGVSEQFF.